These T cell receptor beta chains were read from a single sample in a study of memory CD4+ T cells and cytomegalovirus serostatus. Repertoires were generated with immunoSEQ multiplex PCR, while TCRdb's copy carries only in-frame clones and drops some. The table includes about 59,000 clones, about 81% detected once. Sequenced: memory CD4+ T cells from blood. The receptors derive from an adult in good health and CMV-seronegative. CDR3s include the opening cysteine and the closing phenylalanine or tryptophan. D genes are given only for firm matches.

TRBV19,-,CASSIGQGRGGELFF
TRBV28,TRBD2,CASSKAGSLVVGAKNIQYF
TRBV30,-,CAWSPGGNTEAFF
TRBV7-3,-,CASSGGPGYIQYF
TRBV7-3,TRBD2,CASSLFSGRAGSEQFF
TRBV11-3,-,CASSLPPRGHTDTQYF
TRBV9,TRBD2,CASSKRASGSLEQYF
TRBV7-2,-,CASSLGDFNTGELFF
TRBV5-4,-,CASSSPGRQAVQYF
TRBV5-1,-,CASTTPNVADGEQFF
TRBV13,TRBD1,CASLYRGRNTGELFF
TRBV29-1,TRBD2,CSVGTSGRTDTQYF
TRBV19,-,CASRSSGLRVSDTQYF
TRBV19,-,CASRGVPGDTQYF
TRBV28,TRBD2,CASFSGFSSYNEQFF
TRBV18,TRBD1,CASSPSGTGFDEQFF
TRBV5-6,-,CASSSKVYLGTEAFF
TRBV30,-,CAWSVQNYEQYF
TRBV6-5,TRBD1,CASSRSTGLGELFF
TRBV6-5,-,CASRLNEFTGELFF
TRBV12-5,-,CASGDFVNTEAFF
TRBV18,TRBD1,CASSPTGQFYEQYF
TRBV2,TRBD2,CASRERDLSYEQYF
TRBV7-2,TRBD1,CASSPRQGVSYNEQFF
TRBV11-3,-,CASSFSGDRGTF
TRBV11-3,TRBD2,CASSGRGGSSATDTQYF
TRBV5-8,-,CASSLVGGQETQYF
TRBV19,-,CASTYRRSNTGELFF
TRBV7-3,-,CASSLQADYGYTF
TRBV5-4,TRBD1,CASSWTGGAVGTNEKLFF
TRBV7-2,-,CASRLDGPLRAEQYF
TRBV7-9,-,CASSHDRTEQFF
TRBV6-5,-,CASSYSRTFGTEAFF
TRBV5-6,TRBD1,CASSLRSGQGSFF
TRBV5-5,-,CASPQDSYTYSNQPQHF
TRBV27,-,CASSRLGLTGTEAFF
TRBV28,TRBD1,CASSPSGQGLMNTEAFF
TRBV2,-,CASSAAAGIDEQYF
TRBV4-2,-,CASSQDGDPTDSYTF
TRBV2,-,CASSEFKNTGELFF